This section outlines one T cell receptor beta chain sequence together with its context. Its antigen is unknown. Measured with immunoSEQ multiplex PCR; TCRdb has only the in-frame clones, and not every one. The repertoire holds about 60,000 clones, with around four fifths as singletons. These data come from a study of a mutant IDH1 vaccine in newly diagnosed glioma. Germline CDR1 is SNHLY and CDR2 is FYNNEI. This CDR3 has 10 amino acids. V lost 3 bases and J 12 bases, leaving 6 bases between the germline ends. Time point given: week 35, safety follow-up. One vaccine dose held 300 ug of mutant IDH1 20-mer peptide and came with topical imiquimod. Patients in the study were vaccinated eight times, receiving shots in weeks 1, 3, 5, 7, 11, 15, 19 and 23. Each donor presented with a new WHO grade 3 or 4 astrocytoma that tested IDH1-mutant and showed ATRX loss. Study-level findings and limits: Variations in leading peripheral T cell clonotypes appeared to have no connection with pseudoprogression.

V gene TRBV2 combines with J gene TRBJ2-1; no definite D call. This receptor was taken from a young man with glioma. Here the sequenced sample was PBMCs, taken from a glioma patient whose treatment included an IDH1 peptide vaccine. The chain's CDR3 is CASSETRQFF. The DNA of the CDR3 is TGTGCCAGCAGTGAGACCCGGCAGTTCTTC. Together with reference TRBV2 and TRBJ2-1, the CDR3 gives the full variable domain: EPEVTQTPSHQVTQMGQEVILRCVPISNHLYFYWYRQILGQKVEFLVSFYNNEISEKSEIFDDQFSVERPDGSNFTLKIRSTKLEDSAMYFCASSETRQFFGPGTRLTVL.